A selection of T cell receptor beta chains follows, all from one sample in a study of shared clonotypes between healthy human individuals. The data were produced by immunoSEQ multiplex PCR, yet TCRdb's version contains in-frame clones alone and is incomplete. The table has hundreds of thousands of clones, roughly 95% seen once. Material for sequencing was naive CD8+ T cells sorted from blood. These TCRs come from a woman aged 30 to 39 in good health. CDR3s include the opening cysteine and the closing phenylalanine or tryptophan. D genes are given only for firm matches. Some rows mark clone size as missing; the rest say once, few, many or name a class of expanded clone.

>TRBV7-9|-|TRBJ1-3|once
TGTGCCAGCAGCTTCAACAGGGTAACCTCTGGAAACACCATATATTTT
CASSFNRVTSGNTIYF
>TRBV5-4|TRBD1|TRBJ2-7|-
TGTGCCAGCAGCTTGACTCCGGGGACAGGTTCTTACGAGCAGTACTTC
CASSLTPGTGSYEQYF
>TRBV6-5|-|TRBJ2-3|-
TGTGCCAGCAGTTACGCAGGGGGCACAGATACGCAGTATTTT
CASSYAGGTDTQYF
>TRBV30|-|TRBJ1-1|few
TGTGCCTGGAGTGTAGACCAGGGAGCTTTCTTT
CAWSVDQGAFF
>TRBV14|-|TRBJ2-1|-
TGTGCCAGCAGAACAAGTTGGGGGGTGACAAACGATGAGCAGTTCTTC
CASRTSWGVTNDEQFF
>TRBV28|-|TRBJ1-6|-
TGTGCCAGCAGCTTGGGGGCGGGTTCACCCCTCCACTTT
CASSLGAGSPLHF
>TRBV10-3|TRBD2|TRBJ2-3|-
TGTGCCATCAGTGGTACTAGCGGGATGGGAACAGATACGCAGTATTTT
CAISGTSGMGTDTQYF
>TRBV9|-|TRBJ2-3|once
TGTGCCAGCAGCCCGACTGGGACAGATACGCAGTATTTT
CASSPTGTDTQYF
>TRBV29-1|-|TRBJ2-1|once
TGCAGCGTTGAAGGGGCAGTGAATAACGAAAGGGTGACCTACAATGAGCAGTTCTTC
CSVEGAVNNERVTYNEQFF
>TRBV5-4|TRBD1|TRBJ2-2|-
TGTGCCAGCAGTTTTGGGACAGGGAACACCGGGGAGCTGTTTTTT
CASSFGTGNTGELFF
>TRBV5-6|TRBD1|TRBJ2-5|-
TGTGCCAGCAGCTGGGACAGGATGCAAGAGACCCAGTACTTC
CASSWDRMQETQYF
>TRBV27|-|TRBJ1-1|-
TGTGCCAGCAGTTTATCTGGGGACACTGAAGCTTTCTTT
CASSLSGDTEAFF
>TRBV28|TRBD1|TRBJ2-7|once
TGTGCCAGCAGCCCCGTGACAGGGGGACTCTCCTACGAGCAGTACTTC
CASSPVTGGLSYEQYF
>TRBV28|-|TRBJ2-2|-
TGTGCCAGCAGTTTCGGGGTATCAAACACCGGGGAGCTGTTTTTT
CASSFGVSNTGELFF
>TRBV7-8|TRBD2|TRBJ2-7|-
TGTGCCAGCAGCTTCACTAGCGGGAGCGACGAGCAGTACTTC
CASSFTSGSDEQYF
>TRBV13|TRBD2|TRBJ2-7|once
TGTGCCAGCAGCCCCCCGGGCGGGAGGCTGTACGAGCAGTACTTC
CASSPPGGRLYEQYF